This T cell receptor beta chain was sequenced for a study of human CD8 memory T cell subsets. Whole-study findings and limits: A similarly high level of diversity characterized stem-like memory and precursor exhausted T cells, unlike effector memory cells.

Libraries for TCR beta were constructed using UMI-labeled 5' RACE. Per the original methods: Within each TCR beta library, functional CDR3 beta clonotypes numbered between about 2,800 and 18,000. Reanalyzing the 5' RACE reads, TCRdb keeps one entry per CDR3 protein, without DNA. The V and J calls here are based on TCRdb, not the publication. The sample holds some 10,000 distinct CDR3 sequences. Turning to this clonotype: Its antigen is still unknown.

The CDR3 contains 13 residues. Germline V gene data show CDR1 as SEHNR and CDR2 as FQNEAQ (reference sequence). This rearrangement joins TRBV7-9 to TRBJ2-1; the D gene TCRdb calls, TRBD1, cannot be checked with no DNA. The material sequenced was CD8+ stem-like memory T cells (TSCM and TCM) sorted from PBMCs. Subset here: stem-like memory CD8 T cells (TSTEM), CCR7+ PD-1- TIGIT-. The clonotype originates from a human donor in good health. The CDR3 reads CASSPPLPNEQFF.